The 13 T cell receptor beta chains reported below all come from one sample, sequenced in a study of T cell repertoires in cytomegalovirus infection. MiXCR was run by TCRdb on the reads, yielding one entry per CDR3 protein. The profile covers 310,000 or so distinct CDR3 sequences, with about 17% appearing a single time and about 11% taken by the ten largest. Sequenced material: PBMCs. Receptors originate from a human donor in good health (CMV status not recorded). Some clones in this sample may be carry-over from other donors' samples.

The CDR3 sequence: CASSPPNRVDEQYF. As DNA, the CDR3 is TGCGCCAGCAGCCCCCCAAACAGGGTTGACGAGCAGTACTTC. This sequence joins TRBV5-1 and TRBJ2-7, with a weak D call TRBD1 (6 bases). Trimming took 4 bases from V and 5 from J, leaving 16 bases between them. The CDR3 spans 14 residues. Germline values: CDR1 SGHRS, CDR2 YFSETQ.

This clonotype was counted at least ten times. The chain employs TRBV12-3 or TRBV12-4 and TRBJ2-3; 10 nucleotides match TRBD2. Germline trimming cut 9 bases from V and 2 bases from J; bases unmatched to any gene: 5. CDR3 length: 14 amino acids. Here the CDR3 DNA reads TGTGCCAGTACTAGCGGGGTGTCCACAGATACGCAGTATTTT. Translation: CASTSGVSTDTQYF.

This clonotype was picked up a small number of times. The J gene is TRBJ1-4, the V gene TRBV2; weak D call: TRBD1 (5 bases). CDR3 length: 13 amino acids. Germline loops: CDR1 SNHLY, CDR2 FYNNEI. V was trimmed by 6 bases and J by 12 bases, leaving 17 bases between them. The CDR3 nucleotides are TGTGCCAGCAGGCCCCAGGGAGCCCTAGAACTGTTTTTT. Amino acid sequence: CASRPQGALELFF.

The CDR3: CASSELGQGFYEQYF. DNA for the CDR3: TGTGCCAGCAGTGAATTGGGACAGGGATTCTACGAGCAGTACTTC. The V gene is TRBV25-1, the J gene TRBJ2-7; 9 positions match TRBD1. The CDR3 has 15 residues. With V trimmed by 1 base and J by 3 bases, 4 bases remained unmatched. Germline values: CDR1 MGHDK, CDR2 SYGVNS.

Many counts were recorded for this clonotype. The chain links TRBV4-1 to TRBJ1-1; D not resolved. The CDR3 loop spans 15 amino acids. CDR1 is MGHRA and CDR2 is YSYEKL in the germline V gene. V was clipped by 1 base and J by 8 bases, with 17 bases between them. CDR3 residues: CASSQGPLGFEEAFF. In DNA, the CDR3 is TGCGCCAGCAGCCAAGGACCTTTGGGGTTCGAGGAAGCTTTCTTT.

This clonotype was detected ten times or more. The V call is TRBV12-3 or TRBV12-4, the J call TRBJ1-5; TRBD1 aligns across 9 bases. This CDR3 is built from 15 residues. With V trimmed by 1 base and J by 7 bases, 5 bases remained unmatched. CDR3 region: CASSLGGTGRQPQHF. As DNA, the CDR3 is TGTGCCAGCAGTTTAGGAGGGACAGGGAGGCAGCCCCAGCATTTT.

The CDR3 loop reads CASSRPDGGGSTGELFF. The CDR3 region has the DNA TGTGCCAGCAGCCGGCCGGATGGGGGGGGGTCCACCGGGGAGCTGTTTTTT. This sequence joins TRBV6-6 and TRBJ2-2; TRBD2 matches at 7 bases. Trimming took 6 bases from V and 4 from J; bases not matched to a gene: 14. The CDR3 spans 17 residues. Germline CDR1 MNHNY, CDR2 SVGAGI (reference sequence).

This clonotype was counted between two and nine times. The rearrangement joins TRBV15 to TRBJ2-3; D call uncertain. Trimming took 0 bases from V and 2 from J, leaving 18 bases between them. The CDR3 consists of 18 residues. Germline V gene lookup returns CDR1 LNHNV and CDR2 YYDKDF (reference sequence). The CDR3 here is CATSRDWRLETATDTQYF. CDR3 nucleotide sequence: TGTGCCACCAGCAGAGATTGGCGACTCGAAACGGCCACAGATACGCAGTATTTT.

This rearrangement joins TRBV7-2 to TRBJ2-5, with D maybe TRBD2 (6 bases). With 3 bases removed from V and 7 bases from J, the gap between germline ends came to 12 bases. This CDR3 has 13 residues. CDR1 is SGHTA, CDR2 FQGNSA, per germline. CDR3 sequence (DNA): TGTGCCAGCAGCTTTGAGGGGCGGGGGACCCAGTACTTC. This sequence encodes CASSFEGRGTQYF. Full variable domain (missing parts from reference TRBV7-2 and TRBJ2-5): GAGVSQSPSNKVTEKGKDVELRCDPISGHTALYWYRQSLGQGLEFLIYFQGNSAPDKSGLPSDRFSAERTGGSVSTLTIQRTQQEDSAVYLCASSFEGRGTQYFGPGTRLLVL.

This clonotype was detected a few times. The chain couples TRBV6-5 to TRBJ2-1; 8 positions match TRBD1. V lost 2 bases to trimming and J lost 8 bases; unmatched junction nucleotides: 8. Germline CDR1 and CDR2: MNHEY and SVGAGI. This CDR3 region has 15 residues. CDR3 coding DNA: TGTGCCAGCAGTTACCAGGGGGCGCTGGGGGATGAGCAGTTCTTC. Its protein product is CASSYQGALGDEQFF.

This clonotype was seen a few times. The CDR3 nucleotides are TGCAGCACCCGACAGGGGGCCAGGGAGACCCAGTACTTC. It translates to CSTRQGARETQYF. The rearrangement links TRBV29-1 to TRBJ2-5, with 10 bases lining up with TRBD1. The trim removed 8 bases at V and 5 bases at J, leaving 8 bases unmatched. The CDR3 consists of 13 residues. In germline, CDR1 is SQVTM, CDR2 ANQGSEA.

The rearrangement joins TRBV20-1 to TRBJ2-5; 12 bases align to TRBD2. J gave up 5 bases and V 0 bases, and 10 bases lay outside the gene matches. The CDR3 totals 17 residues. CDR1 is DFQATT, CDR2 SNEGSKA, per germline (reference sequence). The CDR3 protein is CSARDIGLAGYTETQYF. CDR3 in DNA: TGCAGTGCTAGAGATATAGGACTAGCGGGGTATACGGAGACCCAGTACTTC.

Ten or more counts support this clonotype. This chain links TRBV7-9 with TRBJ1-6, with D possibly being TRBD1 (5 bases). The CDR3 is 15 amino acids. Germline CDR1 reads SEHNR; CDR2 reads FQNEAQ (reference sequence). V lost 5 bases and J lost 4, with 12 bases in between. The CDR3 nucleotides are TGTGCCAGCAGCCGGGACCTAAAATATAATTCACCCCTCCACTTT. Translated: CASSRDLKYNSPLHF. The full variable domain, in which reference TRBV7-9 and TRBJ1-6 provide the parts outside the CDR3, is DTGVSQNPRHKITKRGQNVTFRCDPISEHNRLYWYRQTLGQGPEFLTYFQNEAQLEKSRLLSDRFSAERPKGSFSTLEIQRTEQGDSAMYLCASSRDLKYNSPLHFGNGTRLTVT.